Each of the 14 T cell receptor beta chains below was sequenced from the same sample in a study of somatic mutations in cytotoxic T cells in rheumatoid arthritis. Data came from immunoSEQ multiplex PCR; TCRdb stores just in-frame clones and leaves some out. Of about 2,800 clones listed, 65% to 80% are singletons. The source material was CD8+ T cells sorted from synovial fluid. The receptors here all came from a woman aged 18-30 years with rheumatoid arthritis.

This clone was picked up one time. The chain combines TRBV7-8 with TRBJ2-7, with 11 bases matching TRBD1. Unmatched junction bases numbered 7, after V lost 2 bases and J lost 4 bases. This CDR3 is 16 amino acids long. CDR1 is SGHVS, CDR2 FQNEAQ, per germline. CDR3 DNA: TGTGCCAGCAGCTTAAAGGGACAGGGGGGTAGGTACGAGCAGTACTTC. Protein product: CASSLKGQGGRYEQYF.

This chain joins TRBV30 and TRBJ1-4; a weak D match, TRBD1 (6 bases). The CDR3 sequence is 15 residues long. Per germline, CDR1 GTSNPN and CDR2 SVGIG (reference sequence). Trimming removed 8 bases at V and 6 bases at J, with 22 bases between. The CDR3 region has the DNA TGTGCCCGGTCAACAGGGACGGAGGATGATGAAAAACTGTTTTTT. Protein sequence: CARSTGTEDDEKLFF.

This chain joins TRBV11-2 and TRBJ2-7, with a weak D call TRBD1 (5 bases). The CDR3 totals 13 residues. V dropped 6 bases and J dropped 2 bases, with 11 bases sitting between them. From germline, CDR1 is SGHAT and CDR2 FQNNGV. In DNA, the CDR3 is TGTGCCAGCAGAGGGGCAGCTACCTACGAGCAGTACTTC. This codes for CASRGAATYEQYF. The full variable domain, completed using reference TRBV11-2 and TRBJ2-7, is EAGVAQSPRYKIIEKRQSVAFWCNPISGHATLYWYQQILGQGPKLLIQFQNNGVVDDSQLPKDRFSAERLKGVDSTLKIQPAKLEDSAVYLCASRGAATYEQYFGPGTRLTVT.

The gene calls are TRBV5-5 and TRBJ2-5; TRBD2 is a possible D gene (5 bases). The tail of the sequence fits TRBJ2-7 better, so the J call may be wrong. Looked up from germline, CDR1 is SGHKS and CDR2 is YYEKEE (reference sequence). The CDR3 totals 14 residues. The CDR3 DNA is TGTGCCAGCAGTCTCCGGGATTACCCCTACGAGCAGTACTTC. Protein: CASSLRDYPYEQYF.

V and J are TRBV9 and TRBJ1-5, with D possibly TRBD1 on 5 matching bases. Germline V gene lookup returns CDR1 SGDLS and CDR2 YYNGEE. V was cut by 4 bases and J by 1 base, with 9 bases left in between. The CDR3 runs to 14 residues. The CDR3 DNA sequence: TGTGCCAGCAGCCGGGGGGTAAGCAATCAGCCCCAGCATTTT. This codes for CASSRGVSNQPQHF.

The chain is built from TRBV7-2 and TRBJ1-5, with D possibly matching TRBD1 (6 bases). The CDR3 is 15 residues long. The V end was cut by 1 base, the J end by 7 bases, with 14 bases between. The V gene's germline CDR1 is SGHTA and CDR2 FQGNSA. The CDR3 is CASSLEMGAGQPQHF. The DNA for the CDR3 is TGTGCCAGCAGCTTAGAAATGGGGGCTGGACAGCCCCAGCATTTT.

This clone turned up a few times. The V call is TRBV6-6, the J call TRBJ2-7; D may be TRBD2 (6 bases). The CDR3 length is 15 residues. V dropped 4 bases and J dropped 4 bases, with 17 bases sitting between them. The germline gives CDR1 MNHNY, CDR2 SVGAGI (reference sequence). CDR3 protein: CASSSPPEGRYEQYF. The CDR3 DNA follows: TGTGCCAGCAGTTCCCCCCCGGAGGGGCGGTACGAGCAGTACTTC.

There are a few counts of this clone. The V and J genes are TRBV30 and TRBJ1-2, with D tentatively TRBD1 (6 bases). V was cut by 5 bases and J by 7 bases, with 14 bases left in between. The length of the CDR3 is 12 residues. Germline CDR1 reads GTSNPN; CDR2 reads SVGIG (reference sequence). The CDR3 bases are TGTGCCTGGGCGGGGGACATGCCTGGCTACACCTTC. It encodes CAWAGDMPGYTF.

Relative to its sample, this clone is medium-sized. This rearrangement joins TRBV5-1 to TRBJ2-3, with a weak D call TRBD2 (6 bases). Germline loops: CDR1 SGHRS, CDR2 YFSETQ. Trimming shortened V by 0 bases and J by 4 bases, and 12 bases separated the two germline ends. The CDR3 extends over 15 amino acids. CDR3 sequence (DNA): TGCGCCAGCAGCTTGGACATCGGGAGCCCAGATACGCAGTATTTT. Translation gives CASSLDIGSPDTQYF.

This clone appeared a single time. CDR3 in amino acids: CASSHQNRGRLYNSPLHF. As DNA, the CDR3 is TGTGCCAGCAGCCACCAAAACAGGGGACGCCTTTATAATTCACCCCTCCACTTT. The chain employs TRBV7-9 and TRBJ1-6, with TRBD1 matching over 7 bases. Unmatched junction bases numbered 14, after V lost 5 bases and J lost 4 bases. The CDR3 totals 18 residues. Per the germline V gene, CDR1 is SEHNR and CDR2 is FQNEAQ (reference sequence).

This chain uses TRBV27 with TRBJ2-2, with D possibly matching TRBD2 (6 bases). CDR3 size: 15 residues. Germline V gene data show CDR1 as MNHEY and CDR2 as SMNVEV (reference sequence). V was cut by 7 bases and J by 8 bases, with 20 bases left in between. The CDR3 reads CASTKIPEAGGELFF. CDR3 nucleotides: TGTGCCAGCACCAAAATCCCGGAAGCGGGTGGGGAGCTGTTTTTT.

By its share, this clone is medium-sized. The chain is built from TRBV9 and TRBJ2-1; D ambiguous. Trimming shortened V by 4 bases and J by 7 bases, and 9 bases separated the two germline ends. Per germline, CDR1 SGDLS and CDR2 YYNGEE. This CDR3 contains 12 residues. CDR3 in amino acids: CASSPIGNEQFF. Here the CDR3 DNA reads TGTGCCAGCAGCCCTATCGGGAATGAGCAGTTCTTC.

This chain links TRBV18 with TRBJ1-6; 7 nucleotides line up with TRBD1. CDR1 and CDR2 from the germline V gene are KGHSH and LQKENI. The CDR3 contains 17 residues. Trimming cost V 3 bases and J 9 bases; bases outside gene matches: 14. The CDR3 bases are TGTGCCAGCTCACCCCGACAGGGAGATTTGGGGGGTTCACCCCTCCACTTT. This gives the protein CASSPRQGDLGGSPLHF.

This clone has a handful of counts. The chain uses TRBV19 and TRBJ2-5, with D possibly matching TRBD1 (5 bases). Germline V gives CDR1 LNHDA, CDR2 SQIVND (reference sequence). V was clipped by 5 bases and J by 1 base, with 8 bases between them. There are 13 residues in the CDR3. CDR3 loop: CASSPTVQETQYF. As DNA, the CDR3 is TGTGCCAGTAGTCCGACAGTCCAAGAGACCCAGTACTTC.